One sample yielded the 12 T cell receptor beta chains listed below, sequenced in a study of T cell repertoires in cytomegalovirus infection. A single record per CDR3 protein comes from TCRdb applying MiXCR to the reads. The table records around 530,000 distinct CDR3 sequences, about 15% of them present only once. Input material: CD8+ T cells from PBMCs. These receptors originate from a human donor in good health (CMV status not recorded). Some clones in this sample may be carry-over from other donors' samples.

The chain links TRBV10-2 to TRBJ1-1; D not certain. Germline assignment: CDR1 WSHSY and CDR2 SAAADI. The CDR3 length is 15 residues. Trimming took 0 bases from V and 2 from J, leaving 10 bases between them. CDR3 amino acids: CASSESSGPNTEAFF. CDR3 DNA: TGCGCCAGCAGTGAGTCTTCCGGCCCAAACACTGAAGCTTTCTTT.

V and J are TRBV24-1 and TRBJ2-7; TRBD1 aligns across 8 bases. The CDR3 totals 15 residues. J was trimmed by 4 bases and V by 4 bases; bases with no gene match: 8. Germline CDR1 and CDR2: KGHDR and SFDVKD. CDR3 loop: CATSEGQGEEYEQYF. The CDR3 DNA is TGTGCCACCAGTGAAGGACAGGGAGAAGAGTACGAGCAGTACTTC.

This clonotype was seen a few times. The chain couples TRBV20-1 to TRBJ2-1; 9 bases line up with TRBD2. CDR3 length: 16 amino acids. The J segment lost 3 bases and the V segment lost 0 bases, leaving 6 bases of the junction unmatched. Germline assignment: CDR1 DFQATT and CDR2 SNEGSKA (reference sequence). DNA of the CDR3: TGCAGTGCTAGAGATTTGCTAGCGGGGAACTACAATGAGCAGTTCTTC. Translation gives CSARDLLAGNYNEQFF.

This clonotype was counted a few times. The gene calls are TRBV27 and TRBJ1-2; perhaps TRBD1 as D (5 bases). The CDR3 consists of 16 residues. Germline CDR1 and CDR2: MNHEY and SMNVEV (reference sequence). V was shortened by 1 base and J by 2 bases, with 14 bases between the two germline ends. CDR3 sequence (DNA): TGTGCCAGCAGTTTATTCCCGATGGGACGGAACTATGGCTACACCTTC. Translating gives CASSLFPMGRNYGYTF.

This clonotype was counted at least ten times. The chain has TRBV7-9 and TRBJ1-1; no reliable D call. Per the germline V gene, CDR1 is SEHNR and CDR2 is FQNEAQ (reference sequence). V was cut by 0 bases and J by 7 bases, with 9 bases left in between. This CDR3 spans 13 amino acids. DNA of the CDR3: TGTGCCAGCAGCTTAGCACTGACTCATGAAGCTTTCTTT. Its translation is CASSLALTHEAFF.

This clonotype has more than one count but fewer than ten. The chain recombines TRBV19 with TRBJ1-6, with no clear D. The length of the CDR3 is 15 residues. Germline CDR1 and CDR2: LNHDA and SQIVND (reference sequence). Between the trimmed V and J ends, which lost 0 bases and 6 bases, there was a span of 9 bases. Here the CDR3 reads CASSIDRQLNSPLHF. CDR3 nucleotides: TGTGCCAGTAGTATAGATCGCCAGCTTAATTCACCCCTCCACTTT. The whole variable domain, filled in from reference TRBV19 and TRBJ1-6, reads DGGITQSPKYLFRKEGQNVTLSCEQNLNHDAMYWYRQDPGQGLRLIYYSQIVNDFQKGDIAEGYSVSREKKESFPLTVTSAQKNPTAFYLCASSIDRQLNSPLHFGNGTRLTVT.

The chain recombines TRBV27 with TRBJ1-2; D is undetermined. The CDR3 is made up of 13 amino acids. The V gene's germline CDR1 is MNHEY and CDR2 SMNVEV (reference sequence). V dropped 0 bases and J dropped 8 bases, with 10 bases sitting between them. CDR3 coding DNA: TGTGCCAGCAGTTTATCGATCCGAGAGGGCTACACCTTC. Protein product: CASSLSIREGYTF.

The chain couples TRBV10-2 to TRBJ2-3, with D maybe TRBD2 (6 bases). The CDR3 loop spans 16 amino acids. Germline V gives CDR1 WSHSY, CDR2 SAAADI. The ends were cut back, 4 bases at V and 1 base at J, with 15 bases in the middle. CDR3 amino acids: CASSVFGRRGTDTQYF. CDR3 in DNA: TGCGCCAGCAGTGTGTTTGGACGGAGGGGCACAGATACGCAGTATTTT.

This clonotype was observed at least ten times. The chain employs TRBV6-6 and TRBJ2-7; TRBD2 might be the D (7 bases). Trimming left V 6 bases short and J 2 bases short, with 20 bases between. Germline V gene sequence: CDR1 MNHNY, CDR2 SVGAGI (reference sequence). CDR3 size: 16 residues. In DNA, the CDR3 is TGTGCCAGCAGCCCTGGGGAGGGACAACTGACCTACGAGCAGTACTTC. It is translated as CASSPGEGQLTYEQYF.

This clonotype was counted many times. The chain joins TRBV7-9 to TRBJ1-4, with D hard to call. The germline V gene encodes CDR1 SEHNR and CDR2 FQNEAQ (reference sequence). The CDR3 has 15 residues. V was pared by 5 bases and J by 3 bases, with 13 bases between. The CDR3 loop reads CASSPDTRANEKLFF. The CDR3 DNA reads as TGTGCCAGCAGCCCAGATACGAGAGCTAATGAAAAACTGTTTTTT.

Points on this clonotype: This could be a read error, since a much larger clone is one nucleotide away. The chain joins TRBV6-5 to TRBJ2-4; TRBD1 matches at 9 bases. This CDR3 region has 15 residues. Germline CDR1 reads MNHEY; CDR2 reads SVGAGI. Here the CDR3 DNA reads TGTGCCAGCAGTAACTCTACAGGGGGCCAAAACATTCAGTACTTC. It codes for CASSNSTGGQNIQYF.

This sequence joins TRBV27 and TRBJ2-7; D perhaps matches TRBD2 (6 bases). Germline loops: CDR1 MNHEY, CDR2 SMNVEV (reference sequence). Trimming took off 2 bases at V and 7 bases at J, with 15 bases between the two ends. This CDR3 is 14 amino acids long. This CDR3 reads CASSLGGSLVEQYF. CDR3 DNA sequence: TGTGCCAGCAGTTTAGGGGGGAGTCTGGTTGAGCAGTACTTC.